Listed here are 15 T cell receptor beta chains from one sample, sequenced in a study of T cells after yellow fever vaccination. MiXCR, run by TCRdb on the 5' RACE reads, gives a single entry per CDR3 protein. The repertoire holds hundreds of thousands of distinct CDR3 sequences, with roughly 19% as singletons. This specimen was PBMCs, taken 15 days after the yellow fever booster vaccination. Receptors were obtained from a man aged 30 to 45 who received the YFV17D yellow fever vaccine.

A few counts support this clonotype. This chain links TRBV27 with TRBJ1-6, with D perhaps matching TRBD1 (6 bases). V was shortened by 5 bases and J by 10 bases, with 12 bases between the two germline ends. The CDR3 is 13 residues long. Germline assignment: CDR1 MNHEY and CDR2 SMNVEV (reference sequence). The CDR3: CASSKGVNSPLHF. The CDR3 DNA is TGTGCCAGCAGTAAGGGGGTAAACTCACCCCTCCACTTT.

V and J are TRBV5-1 and TRBJ2-3; 13 bases map to TRBD2. The CDR3 covers 14 residues. V lost 4 bases, J lost 6 bases, and 2 bases stayed unmatched. Per the germline V gene, CDR1 is SGHRS and CDR2 is YFSETQ. Here the CDR3 DNA reads TGCGCCAGCAGCGGGGGACTAGCGGGGGATACGCAGTATTTT. Its translation: CASSGGLAGDTQYF.

This chain joins TRBV28 and TRBJ2-7, with 10 bases lining up with TRBD2. With 6 bases clipped from V and 0 bases from J, the junction kept 2 bases outside the gene matches. The CDR3 consists of 14 residues. Germline values: CDR1 MDHEN, CDR2 SYDVKM. The CDR3 region is CASRGLALSYEQYF. The CDR3 region has the DNA TGTGCCAGCAGGGGACTAGCGCTCTCCTACGAGCAGTACTTC.

The genes are TRBV7-2 and TRBJ2-7; 7 bases are a match to TRBD1. The V segment lost 2 bases and the J segment 6 bases; nucleotides outside the gene matches: 4. The CDR3 extends over 13 amino acids. Germline loops: CDR1 SGHTA, CDR2 FQGNSA. The CDR3 bases are TGTGCCAGCAGCTTACAGGGGGTAGTCGAGCAGTACTTC. Protein product: CASSLQGVVEQYF.

The J gene is TRBJ2-1, the V gene TRBV5-1; TRBD1 is a possible D gene (6 bases). Germline V gene data show CDR1 as SGHRS and CDR2 as YFSETQ. This CDR3 region has 14 residues. V shed 0 bases and J shed 10 bases, with 14 bases lying between them. The CDR3 DNA sequence: TGCGCCAGCAGCTTGGACAGGGAGTTCCCCGAGCAGTTCTTC. This codes for CASSLDREFPEQFF.

This clonotype has just a few counts. This sequence joins TRBV12-3 or TRBV12-4 and TRBJ2-2; D unresolved. Trimming took 1 base from V and 4 from J, leaving 7 bases between them. The CDR3 totals 14 residues. The CDR3 sequence is CASSLGMSTGELFF. CDR3 nucleotides: TGTGCCAGCAGTTTAGGCATGAGCACCGGGGAGCTGTTTTTT.

The rearrangement uses TRBV4-3 and TRBJ1-5; the D is unclear. V lost 0 bases, J lost 0 bases, and 18 bases lay in between. The germline gives CDR1 LGHNA, CDR2 YSLEER. The CDR3 runs 19 residues. CDR3 nucleotide sequence: TGCGCCAGCAGCCAAGATATTGGAGACAAACAAAATAGCAATCAGCCCCAGCATTTT. This codes for CASSQDIGDKQNSNQPQHF.

V is TRBV10-2 and J is TRBJ2-7; 10 bases are shared with TRBD1. Per germline, CDR1 WSHSY and CDR2 SAAADI. Trimming took 5 bases from V and 7 from J; bases not matched to a gene: 17. The CDR3 contains 17 residues. The CDR3 nucleotides read TGCGCCAGCAGTCCAAAGCGTACCGGGACAGGGGCGGGGGAGCAGTACTTC. It is translated as CASSPKRTGTGAGEQYF.

The CDR3 DNA sequence: TGTGCCAGCAGCTCACGGGGGGCCCAGTACTTC. Encoded protein: CASSSRGAQYF. This sequence joins TRBV7-9 and TRBJ2-5; TRBD2 agrees at 7 bases. Trimming took 4 bases from V and 9 from J; bases not matched to a gene: 2. The length of the CDR3 is 11 residues. The germline V gene has CDR1 SEHNR and CDR2 FQNEAQ (reference sequence).

The V call is TRBV4-3, the J call TRBJ1-5, with D perhaps TRBD1 (6 bases). Germline V gene data show CDR1 as LGHNA and CDR2 as YSLEER. V lost 2 bases to trimming and J lost 3 bases, with 11 bases between them. The CDR3 extends over 15 amino acids. The CDR3: CASSQLDRYNQPQHF. CDR3 nucleotides: TGCGCCAGCAGCCAACTAGACAGGTACAATCAGCCCCAGCATTTT.

The gene calls are TRBV20-1 and TRBJ2-5; 7 bases map to TRBD2. This CDR3 contains 14 residues. Germline CDR1 DFQATT, CDR2 SNEGSKA (reference sequence). V lost 0 bases, J lost 7 bases, and 8 bases stayed unmatched. The DNA of the CDR3 is TGCAGTGCTAGAGATCATCTGGGAGGGGTGACCCAGTACTTC. Its protein product is CSARDHLGGVTQYF.

A few counts support this clonotype. This chain joins TRBV7-2 and TRBJ2-5; 9 bases agree with TRBD2. The CDR3 length is 16 residues. Germline V lookup: CDR1 SGHTA, CDR2 FQGNSA. Trimming took 4 bases from V and 2 from J; bases not matched to a gene: 8. Written as DNA, the CDR3 is TGTGCCAGCAGCTCGCCTCTAGCGGGATTTCAAGAGACCCAGTACTTC. It specifies CASSSPLAGFQETQYF. The full variable domain, its missing parts supplied by reference TRBV7-2 and TRBJ2-5, is GAGVSQSPSNKVTEKGKDVELRCDPISGHTALYWYRQSLGQGLEFLIYFQGNSAPDKSGLPSDRFSAERTGGSVSTLTIQRTQQEDSAVYLCASSSPLAGFQETQYFGPGTRLLVL.

The sample holds a few counts of this clonotype. The rearrangement uses TRBV20-1 and TRBJ2-7; D is ambiguous. The CDR3 runs to 14 residues. Germline V gene lookup returns CDR1 DFQATT and CDR2 SNEGSKA (reference sequence). V shed 4 bases and J shed 4 bases, with 17 bases lying between them. The CDR3 coding sequence is TGCAGTGCTACAGATCCGCGTGGCCCATACGAGCAGTACTTC. Translated, it gives CSATDPRGPYEQYF.

J is TRBJ1-2 and V is TRBV3-1, with a tentative D call TRBD1 (5 bases). Germline assignment: CDR1 LGHDT and CDR2 YNNKEL (reference sequence). CDR3 length equals 15 residues. V shed 1 base and J shed 7 bases, with 16 bases lying between them. The CDR3 nucleotides read TGTGCCAGCAGCCAAGTGTTGGGGGGGATCCTTGGCTACACCTTC. Translation: CASSQVLGGILGYTF. Supplemented by reference TRBV3-1 and TRBJ1-2, the full variable domain reads DTAVSQTPKYLVTQMGNDKSIKCEQNLGHDTMYWYKQDSKKFLKIMFSYNNKELIINETVPNRFSPKSPDKAHLNLHINSLELGDSAVYFCASSQVLGGILGYTFGSGTRLTVV.

This clonotype was seen more than once but under ten times. The chain recombines TRBV6-5 with TRBJ2-1; 7 bases map to TRBD2. Unmatched junction bases numbered 6, after V lost 2 bases and J lost 5 bases. The CDR3 sequence is 15 residues long. CDR1 is MNHEY, CDR2 SVGAGI, per germline. As DNA, the CDR3 is TGTGCCAGCAGTTACCAACTCAGCGGGGACAATGAGCAGTTCTTC. Translated, it gives CASSYQLSGDNEQFF.